The rows below give T cell receptor beta chains drawn from one sample of a study of cytotoxic CD8 clonotypes in ibrutinib-treated CLL. The protocol was immunoSEQ multiplex PCR, while the TCRdb copy is restricted to in-frame clones and leaves out a portion. The table has almost 250,000 clones, 70% seen once. The sample consisted of PBMCs, taken after 24 months of ibrutinib treatment. The receptors were gathered from a human donor with chronic lymphocytic leukemia. Both conserved end residues are part of each CDR3. A D gene is named only where the DNA matches it firmly. Expanded clones get a size class; other rows say once, few or many, or leave the size out.

j_call v_call d_call clone_size cdr3_aa cdr3_nt
TRBJ2-3 TRBV9 TRBD2 - CASSVDLAGVTDTQYF TGTGCCAGCAGCGTAGACCTAGCGGGAGTTACAGATACGCAGTATTTT
TRBJ2-4 TRBV27 - - CASSLSGPLGAKNIQYF TGTGCCAGCAGTTTATCGGGACCCCTCGGGGCCAAAAACATTCAGTACTTC
TRBJ1-5 TRBV5-1 - - CASSLIGESNQPQHF TGCGCCAGCAGCTTGATAGGTGAGAGCAATCAGCCCCAGCATTTT
TRBJ2-7 TRBV7-9 TRBD2 - CASSPWTSGSGAYEQYF TGTGCCAGCAGCCCCTGGACTAGCGGGAGCGGCGCCTACGAGCAGTACTTC
TRBJ1-1 TRBV5-8 - - CANDRRGNMNTEAFF TGTGCCAACGACAGGAGAGGGAACATGAACACTGAAGCTTTCTTT
TRBJ2-7 TRBV6-6 - - CASSYPPPGEQYF TGTGCCAGCAGTTACCCCCCCCCGGGGGAGCAGTACTTC
TRBJ1-1 TRBV29-1 - - CSVEQQGNTEAFF TGCAGCGTTGAACAACAGGGGAACACTGAAGCTTTCTTT
TRBJ2-7 TRBV25-1 - - CASSQSGLLQEQYF TGTGCCAGCAGTCAGTCCGGCCTCCTTCAGGAGCAGTACTTC
TRBJ1-2 TRBV5-1 TRBD1 few CASSQGQGGGYTF TGCGCCAGCAGTCAAGGACAGGGGGGTGGCTACACCTTC
TRBJ2-7 TRBV4-2 - - CASSQVASDSYEQYF TGTGCCAGCAGCCAAGTGGCCAGCGACTCCTACGAGCAGTACTTC
TRBJ2-7 TRBV28 - - CATVSQGSYEQYF TGTGCCACCGTGTCACAGGGTTCCTACGAGCAGTACTTC
TRBJ2-7 TRBV29-1 TRBD2 few CSVEASGETYEQYF TGCAGCGTTGAAGCTAGCGGAGAGACCTACGAGCAGTACTTC
TRBJ2-7 TRBV19 - few CASSIDRGFEQYF TGTGCCAGTAGTATAGATCGGGGCTTCGAGCAGTACTTC
TRBJ2-1 TRBV11-1 TRBD1 once CASSLLGQGSLREQFF TGTGCCAGCAGCTTACTGGGACAGGGAAGTTTGCGTGAGCAGTTCTTC
TRBJ1-4 TRBV27 - - CASSQGRFNEKLFF TGTGCCAGCAGCCAAGGACGGTTTAATGAAAAACTGTTTTTT
TRBJ2-2 TRBV18 - - CASSPLQENTGELFF TGTGCCAGCTCACCGTTACAGGAGAACACCGGGGAGCTGTTTTTT
TRBJ2-7 TRBV6-6 - - CASSYTRGKLDEQYF TGTGCCAGCAGTTACACTAGGGGAAAGTTGGACGAGCAGTACTTC
TRBJ1-1 TRBV25-1 TRBD1 - CASSESGQGNTEAFF TGTGCCAGCAGTGAATCGGGACAGGGGAACACTGAAGCTTTCTTT
TRBJ1-2 TRBV6-5 - - CASSSPQGGYTF TGTGCCAGCAGCTCCCCCCAGGGGGGCTACACCTTC
TRBJ2-1 TRBV9 - - CASSVLSSAGNEQFF TGTGCCAGCAGCGTATTGTCTTCGGCAGGGAATGAGCAGTTCTTC
TRBJ2-1 TRBV27 - - CASSISPSGLAYNEQFF TGTGCCAGCAGCATTTCCCCGTCAGGCCTGGCCTACAATGAGCAGTTCTTC
TRBJ2-2 TRBV28 - few CGTRGSRTGELFF TGTGGGACGAGAGGGAGTAGGACCGGGGAGCTGTTTTTT
TRBJ1-2 TRBV14 - few CASSQDLGYGYTF TGTGCCAGCAGCCAAGATCTTGGATATGGCTACACCTTC
TRBJ2-5 TRBV28 TRBD1 - CASRPPGQGQETQYF TGTGCCAGCAGGCCTCCGGGACAGGGGCAAGAGACCCAGTACTTC
TRBJ1-5 TRBV7-2 TRBD1 - CASSLGSRGRDQPQHF TGTGCCAGCAGCTTAGGTAGTAGGGGGCGAGATCAGCCCCAGCATTTT
TRBJ2-7 TRBV4-1 - - CASSSRDPDYEQYF TGCGCCAGCAGCTCCCGGGACCCCGACTACGAGCAGTACTTC
TRBJ2-7 TRBV29-1 TRBD2 - CSASPGLAYEQYF TGCAGCGCCTCTCCGGGACTAGCCTACGAGCAGTACTTC
TRBJ2-1 TRBV25-1 TRBD2 - CASSSSGRYNEQFF TGTGCCAGCAGTTCTAGCGGGAGATACAATGAGCAGTTCTTC
TRBJ2-3 TRBV9 TRBD2 - CASSPGGAGGGRWTDTQYF TGTGCCAGCAGCCCGGGTGGAGCGGGAGGCGGAAGGTGGACAGATACGCAGTATTTT
TRBJ2-1 TRBV28 TRBD2 once CASSSRSGLGYNEQFF TGTGCCAGCAGTTCCCGTTCGGGACTAGGTTACAATGAGCAGTTCTTC
TRBJ1-4 TRBV6-5 - - CASSLPGHSEKLFF TGTGCCAGCAGCTTGCCGGGACACTCTGAAAAACTGTTTTTT
TRBJ1-1 TRBV30 - - CAWSSGGGNEAFF TGTGCCTGGAGTTCGGGGGGCGGAAATGAAGCTTTCTTT
TRBJ1-5 TRBV11-2 - few CASSSQTDQPQHF TGTGCCAGCAGCTCTCAAACGGATCAGCCCCAGCATTTT
TRBJ2-3 TRBV5-1 - - CASSLDPPGSTDTQYF TGCGCCAGCAGCTTGGACCCCCCGGGCTCCACAGATACGCAGTATTTT
TRBJ2-1 TRBV19 - - CASRSSQTDEQFF TGTGCCAGTAGGAGCTCCCAAACAGATGAGCAGTTCTTC
TRBJ2-7 TRBV6-5 - - CASSYGIGAPSYEQYF TGTGCCAGCAGTTACGGGATCGGGGCACCCTCCTACGAGCAGTACTTC
TRBJ2-7 TRBV30 - - CAWSVRNSQYF TGTGCCTGGAGTGTACGAAACTCCCAGTACTTC
TRBJ2-7 TRBV19 TRBD1 - CASSMNPGQGYEQYF TGTGCCAGTAGTATGAACCCGGGACAGGGATACGAGCAGTACTTC
TRBJ2-2 TRBV6-6 - few CASTITGELFF TGTGCCAGCACCATCACCGGGGAGCTGTTTTTT
TRBJ2-5 TRBV6-5 - few CASSYGRRETQYF TGTGCCAGCAGTTACGGTCGCCGGGAGACCCAGTACTTC
TRBJ1-5 TRBV19 - - CASSMADQPQHF TGTGCCAGTAGTATGGCGGATCAGCCCCAGCATTTT
TRBJ2-1 TRBV18 - - CASSPDNEQFF TGTGCCAGCTCACCGGACAATGAGCAGTTCTTC
TRBJ2-1 TRBV2 TRBD2 - CASSVPGGGYNEQFF TGTGCCAGCAGTGTACCGGGAGGTGGCTACAATGAGCAGTTCTTC
TRBJ1-2 TRBV6-6 - few CASTPRGTTEYGYTF TGTGCCAGCACCCCACGGGGGACAACAGAATATGGCTACACCTTC
TRBJ1-1 TRBV15 - - CATSRDHNTEAFF TGTGCCACCAGCAGAGATCATAACACTGAAGCTTTCTTT
TRBJ2-1 TRBV5-1 - - CASSVPLHEQFF TGCGCCAGCAGCGTTCCGCTCCATGAGCAGTTCTTC
TRBJ1-2 TRBV27 - - CASSKTPSQFSGYTF TGTGCCAGCAGTAAAACCCCGTCCCAGTTCTCTGGCTACACCTTC
TRBJ2-5 TRBV7-2 - - CASSSNRETQYF TGTGCCAGCAGCTCCAACAGGGAGACCCAGTACTTC
TRBJ1-4 TRBV7-3 TRBD1 - CASSRTGQGGEKLFF TGTGCCAGCAGTCGTACCGGACAGGGGGGTGAAAAACTGTTTTTT
TRBJ2-3 TRBV28 TRBD2 - CASRKGLAGGEDTQYF TGTGCCAGCAGGAAGGGACTAGCGGGAGGTGAAGATACGCAGTATTTT
TRBJ1-1 TRBV29-1 - - CSVVLNTEAFF TGCAGCGTTGTTCTGAACACTGAAGCTTTCTTT
TRBJ1-5 TRBV20-1 - - CSAFDWNGQHF TGCAGTGCTTTCGACTGGAACGGCCAGCATTTT